Presented here are 12 T cell receptor beta chains from one specimen sequenced in a study of T cell responses to AZD1222 COVID-19 vaccine. Libraries were prepared by immunoSEQ multiplex PCR; TCRdb keeps only in-frame clonotypes and omits some of them. Seen here are over 150,000 clones, 88% observed once, and the top ten hold more than 4%. The source was peripheral blood, collected 28 days after the second AZD1222 dose. The source is an adult who received the AZD1222 COVID-19 vaccine.

J is TRBJ2-3 and V is TRBV27; D is ambiguous. Trimming removed 10 bases at V and 1 base at J, with 15 bases between. The germline CDR1 and CDR2 sequences are MNHEY and SMNVEV (reference sequence). This CDR3 spans 14 amino acids. CDR3: CATIGPWGTDTQYF. CDR3 nucleotide sequence: TGTGCCACTATAGGCCCTTGGGGCACAGATACGCAGTATTTT.

The genes are TRBV19 and TRBJ1-1, with a tentative D call TRBD1 (6 bases). The CDR3 contains 13 residues. Germline V gives CDR1 LNHDA, CDR2 SQIVND (reference sequence). Trimming shortened V by 7 bases and J by 4 bases, and 13 bases separated the two germline ends. In DNA form, the CDR3 reads TGTGCCAGTATTTTGGGAGGGGGCACTGAAGCTTTCTTT. This gives the protein CASILGGGTEAFF.

The rearrangement joins TRBV7-2 to TRBJ2-7, with 10 bases matching TRBD2. With V trimmed by 6 bases and J by 0 bases, 8 bases remained unmatched. The CDR3 runs 16 residues. Germline V CDR1 and CDR2: SGHTA, FQGNSA. The CDR3 DNA sequence: TGTGCCAGCAGAATAGCGGGGGGTCCCAGCTCCTACGAGCAGTACTTC. Translating it yields CASRIAGGPSSYEQYF.

This chain joins TRBV10-3 and TRBJ1-1, with D possibly matching TRBD1 (5 bases). The CDR3 runs 13 residues. Trimming shortened V by 7 bases and J by 1 base, and 10 bases separated the two germline ends. The germline V gene encodes CDR1 ENHRY and CDR2 SYGVKD. The CDR3, as DNA: TGTGCCATCACCCCCGGACAGAACACTGAAGCTTTCTTT. Amino acid sequence: CAITPGQNTEAFF.

J is TRBJ1-3 and V is TRBV5-1, with 7 bases identical to TRBD1. Germline V gene sequence: CDR1 SGHRS, CDR2 YFSETQ. V trimming: 4 bases; J trimming: 0 bases; junction bases outside the gene matches: 10. This CDR3 comprises 17 residues. Here the CDR3 DNA reads TGCGCCAGCAGCATGGGGCCGGGACAGCACTCTGGAAACACCATATATTTT. It yields the protein CASSMGPGQHSGNTIYF.

This chain uses TRBV18 with TRBJ1-2; D is unresolved. The CDR3 totals 13 residues. V was pared by 0 bases and J by 8 bases, with 10 bases between. Germline V CDR1 and CDR2: KGHSH, LQKENI. The CDR3 loop reads CASSPPTGEGYTF. The CDR3 DNA follows: TGTGCCAGCTCACCACCCACCGGAGAAGGCTACACCTTC.

This chain joins TRBV27 and TRBJ1-1; D uncertain. The germline CDR1 and CDR2 sequences are MNHEY and SMNVEV (reference sequence). CDR3 size: 14 residues. V gave up 3 bases and J gave up 0 bases, with 8 bases separating them. The CDR3: CASSLQAMNTEAFF. DNA for the CDR3: TGTGCCAGCAGTTTGCAGGCCATGAACACTGAAGCTTTCTTT.

This chain uses TRBV29-1 with TRBJ2-2; D not certain. Germline lookup yields CDR1 SQVTM and CDR2 ANQGSEA. V lost 7 bases and J lost 7, with 10 bases in between. The CDR3 has 11 residues. Here the CDR3 reads CSATAGGELFF. CDR3 coding DNA: TGCAGCGCCACCGCCGGCGGGGAGCTGTTTTTT.

V is TRBV6-5 and J is TRBJ1-2; no firm D call. The germline CDR1 and CDR2 sequences are MNHEY and SVGAGI. The length of the CDR3 is 14 residues. Trimming shortened V by 9 bases and J by 4 bases, and 18 bases separated the two germline ends. CDR3 amino acids: CASKGGVKSYGYTF. The CDR3 region has the DNA TGTGCCAGTAAGGGCGGGGTTAAAAGCTATGGCTACACCTTC.

The V and J genes are TRBV18 and TRBJ1-3; TRBD1 might be the D (5 bases). CDR1 KGHSH and CDR2 LQKENI come from the germline V gene. The V gene lost 4 bases and the J gene lost 0 bases, with 13 bases spanning the gap. This CDR3 is 16 amino acids long. The CDR3 DNA sequence: TGTGCCAGCTCACGCGGGACTCCCCGCTCTGGAAACACCATATATTTT. Encoded protein: CASSRGTPRSGNTIYF.

V is TRBV18 and J is TRBJ1-1; the D is unclear. The length of the CDR3 is 16 residues. CDR1 and CDR2 (germline): KGHSH, LQKENI. Trimming stripped 3 bases from V and 1 base from J, with 15 bases between. CDR3 protein: CASSPFGPEKNTEAFF. CDR3 bases: TGTGCCAGCTCACCGTTTGGGCCGGAAAAGAACACTGAAGCTTTCTTT.

This clone showed up just once. The rearrangement links TRBV19 to TRBJ1-5; D is unresolved. The ends were cut back, 8 bases at V and 5 bases at J, with 10 bases in the middle. Germline V gene data show CDR1 as LNHDA and CDR2 as SQIVND (reference sequence). This CDR3 has 12 amino acids. Here the CDR3 DNA reads TGTGCCAGTCGGACGGCATATCAGCCCCAGCATTTT. Its protein product is CASRTAYQPQHF.